The 3 T cell receptor beta chains given below trace back to one sample, sequenced in a study of CD8 T cells in ankylosing spondylitis (dated by TCRdb to about 2017). No antigen is known for these receptors. Findings and caveats that apply to the study as a whole: Blood from ankylosing spondylitis patients appeared to be characterized by a TCR beta motif composed of about eight highly homologous amino acid variants.

Libraries were constructed by 5' RACE. Sequencing relied on an Illumina HiSeq 2500. TCRdb trimmed public reads at Q25 via fastp, called clones via MiXCR and kept in-frame beta chains. A single entry per CDR3 protein holds the most common genes and DNA from its merged rows. This sample is represented by 450,000 or so distinct CDR3 sequences; about 24% of them were singletons. Roughly 1% of the sample goes to the ten largest clones. Sequencing was performed on blood, either unsorted or a sorted T cell fraction (not recorded which). The receptors were sampled from a male donor with ankylosing spondylitis.

The chain couples TRBV15 to TRBJ2-7; D not resolved. Germline CDR1 is LNHNV and CDR2 is YYDKDF (reference sequence). V was trimmed by 0 bases and J by 3 bases, leaving 9 bases between them. CDR3 length: 14 residues. The CDR3 bases are TGTGCCACCAGCAGAGATAAGGGCAGCTACGAGCAGTACTTC. Amino acids: CATSRDKGSYEQYF.

The chain couples TRBV5-1 to TRBJ1-1; D remains ambiguous. V lost 4 bases and J 0 bases, leaving 13 bases between the germline ends. The CDR3 extends over 15 amino acids. Per the germline V gene, CDR1 is SGHRS and CDR2 is YFSETQ. In DNA, the CDR3 is TGCGCCAGCAGCCCTGGCGGCAGTATGAACACTGAAGCTTTCTTT. Translating gives CASSPGGSMNTEAFF.

In its sample, this clonotype was seen many times. The J gene is TRBJ2-1, the V gene TRBV7-2; D is unresolved. V gave up 2 bases and J gave up 2 bases, with 10 bases separating them. The CDR3 spans 15 residues. In germline, CDR1 is SGHTA, CDR2 FQGNSA. Written as DNA, the CDR3 is TGTGCCAGCAGCTTATTGGGTGGCCCCTACAATGAGCAGTTCTTC. Its protein product is CASSLLGGPYNEQFF.